This TCR beta chain derives from a study of blood T cell repertoires in COVID-19. The CDR3 spans 17 residues. Germline V gene lookup returns CDR1 LGHDT and CDR2 YNNKEL (reference sequence). The V end was cut by 1 base, the J end by 2 bases, with 15 bases between. This clone appeared a few times. In the original workflow: The authors estimated nucleated cell counts from reference gene primer amplification. Method: immunoSEQ multiplex PCR; TCRdb's copy keeps in-frame clones and lacks some. V and J calls and clone size are those listed in that table; D and trimming were worked out from the DNA. The sample contains about 130,000 clones, about four fifths of which appear only once.

The rearrangement joins TRBV3-1 (or the pseudogene TRBV3-2) to TRBJ1-5, with a tentative D call TRBD1 (6 bases). This receptor was taken from a man aged 35 to 55 with active or convalescent COVID-19. Sequences were obtained from peripheral blood. The CDR3 protein is CASSQGEYRDGNQPQHF. The CDR3 DNA sequence: TGTGCCAGCAGCCAAGGAGAGTACAGGGATGGCAATCAGCCCCAGCATTTT.